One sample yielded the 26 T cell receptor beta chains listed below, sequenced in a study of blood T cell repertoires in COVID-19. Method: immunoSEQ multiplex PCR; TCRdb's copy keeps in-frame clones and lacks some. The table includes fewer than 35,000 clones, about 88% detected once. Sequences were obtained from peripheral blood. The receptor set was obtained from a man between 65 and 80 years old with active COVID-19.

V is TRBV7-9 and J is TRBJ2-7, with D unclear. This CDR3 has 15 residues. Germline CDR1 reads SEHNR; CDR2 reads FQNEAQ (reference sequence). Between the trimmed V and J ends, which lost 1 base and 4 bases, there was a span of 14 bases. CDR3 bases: TGTGCCAGCAGCTTAGGAATCGGTACCCGATACGAGCAGTACTTC. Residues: CASSLGIGTRYEQYF.

The CDR3 DNA sequence: TGTGCCAGCAGCCTTCGGACTAGCGGGGCCCAAGAGACCCAGTACTTC. This codes for CASSLRTSGAQETQYF. The V call is TRBV5-6, the J call TRBJ2-5; 12 positions agree with TRBD2. V was clipped by 4 bases and J by 1 base; unmatched bases: 5. The V gene's germline CDR1 is SGHDT and CDR2 YYEEEE. The CDR3 totals 16 residues.

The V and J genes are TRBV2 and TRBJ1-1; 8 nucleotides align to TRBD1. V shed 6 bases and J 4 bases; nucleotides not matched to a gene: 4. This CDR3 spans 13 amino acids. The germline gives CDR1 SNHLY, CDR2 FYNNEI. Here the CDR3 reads CASSAQGGTEAFF. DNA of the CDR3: TGTGCCAGCAGCGCACAGGGGGGCACTGAAGCTTTCTTT.

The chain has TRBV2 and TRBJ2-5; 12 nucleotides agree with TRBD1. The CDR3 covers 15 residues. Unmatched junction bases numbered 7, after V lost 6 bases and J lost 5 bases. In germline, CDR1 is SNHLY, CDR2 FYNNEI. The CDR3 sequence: CASRGTGGAWETQYF. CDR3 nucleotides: TGTGCCAGCAGGGGGACAGGGGGCGCGTGGGAGACCCAGTACTTC.

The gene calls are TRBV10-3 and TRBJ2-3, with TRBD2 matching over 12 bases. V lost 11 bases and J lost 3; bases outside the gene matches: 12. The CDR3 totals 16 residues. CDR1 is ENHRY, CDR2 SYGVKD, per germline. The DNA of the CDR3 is TGTGCCTCCCGCCGGGCTAGCGGGGGGGCAACAGATACGCAGTATTTT. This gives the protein CASRRASGGATDTQYF.

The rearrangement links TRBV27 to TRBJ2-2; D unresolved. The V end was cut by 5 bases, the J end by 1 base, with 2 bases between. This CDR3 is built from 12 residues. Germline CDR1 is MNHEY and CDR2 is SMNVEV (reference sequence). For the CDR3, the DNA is TGTGCCAGCAGTCAGAACACCGGGGAGCTGTTTTTT. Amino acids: CASSQNTGELFF.

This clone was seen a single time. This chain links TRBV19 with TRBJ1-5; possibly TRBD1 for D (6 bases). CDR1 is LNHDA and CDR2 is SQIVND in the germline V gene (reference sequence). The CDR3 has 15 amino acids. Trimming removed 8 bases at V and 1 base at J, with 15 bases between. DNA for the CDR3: TGTGCCAGTGGCGATCAGGGGATCAGCAATCAGCCCCAGCATTTT. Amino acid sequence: CASGDQGISNQPQHF.

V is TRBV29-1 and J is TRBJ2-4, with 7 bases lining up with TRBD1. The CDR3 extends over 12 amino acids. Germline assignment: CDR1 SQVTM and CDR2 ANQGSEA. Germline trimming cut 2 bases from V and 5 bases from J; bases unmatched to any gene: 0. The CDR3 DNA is TGCAGCGTTGAACAGGGGGAAAACATTCAGTACTTC. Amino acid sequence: CSVEQGENIQYF. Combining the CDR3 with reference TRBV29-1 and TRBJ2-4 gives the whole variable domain SAVISQKPSRDICQRGTSLTIQCQVDSQVTMMFWYRQQPGQSLTLIATANQGSEATYESGFVIDKFPISRPNLTFSTLTVSNMSPEDSSIYLCSVEQGENIQYFGAGTRLSVL.

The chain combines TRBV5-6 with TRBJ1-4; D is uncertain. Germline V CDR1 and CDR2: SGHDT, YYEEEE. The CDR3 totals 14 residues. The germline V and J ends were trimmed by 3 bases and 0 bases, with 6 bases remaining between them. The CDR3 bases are TGTGCCAGCAGCTACATATCAACTAATGAAAAACTGTTTTTT. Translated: CASSYISTNEKLFF.

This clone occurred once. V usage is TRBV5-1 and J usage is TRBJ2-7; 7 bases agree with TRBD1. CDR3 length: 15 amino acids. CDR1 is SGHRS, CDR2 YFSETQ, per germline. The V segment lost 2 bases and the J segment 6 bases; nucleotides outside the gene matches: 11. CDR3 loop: CASSFQGGKTGEQYF. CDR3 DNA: TGCGCCAGCAGCTTCCAAGGGGGCAAAACTGGCGAGCAGTACTTC. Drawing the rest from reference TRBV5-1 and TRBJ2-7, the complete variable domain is KAGVTQTPRYLIKTRGQQVTLSCSPISGHRSVSWYQQTPGQGLQFLFEYFSETQRNKGNFPGRFSGRQFSNSRSEMNVSTLELGDSALYLCASSFQGGKTGEQYFGPGTRLTVT.

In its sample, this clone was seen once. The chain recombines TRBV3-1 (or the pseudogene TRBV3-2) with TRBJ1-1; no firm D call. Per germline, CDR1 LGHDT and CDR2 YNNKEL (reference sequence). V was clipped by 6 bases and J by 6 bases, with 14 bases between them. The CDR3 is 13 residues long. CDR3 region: CASSQSGVSEAFF. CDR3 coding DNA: TGTGCCAGCAGTCAATCCGGGGTCTCTGAAGCTTTCTTT.

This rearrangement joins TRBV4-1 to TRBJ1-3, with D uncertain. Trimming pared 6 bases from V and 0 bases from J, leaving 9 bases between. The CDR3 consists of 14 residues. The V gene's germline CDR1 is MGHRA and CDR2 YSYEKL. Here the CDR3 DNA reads TGCGCCAGCAGGCGGGCTAACTCTGGAAACACCATATATTTT. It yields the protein CASRRANSGNTIYF.

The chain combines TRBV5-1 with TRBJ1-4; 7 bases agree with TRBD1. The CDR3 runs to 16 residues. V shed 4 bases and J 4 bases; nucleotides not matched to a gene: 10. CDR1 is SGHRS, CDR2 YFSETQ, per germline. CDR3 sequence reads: CASSGGRTGFNEKLFF. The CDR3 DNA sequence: TGCGCCAGCAGCGGGGGGAGGACAGGCTTTAATGAAAAACTGTTTTTT.

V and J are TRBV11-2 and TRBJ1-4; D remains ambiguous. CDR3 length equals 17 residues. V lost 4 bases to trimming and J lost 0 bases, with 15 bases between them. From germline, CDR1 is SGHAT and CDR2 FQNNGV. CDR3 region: CASSSMPVLATNEKLFF. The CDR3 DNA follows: TGTGCCAGCAGCTCGATGCCAGTCCTCGCAACTAATGAAAAACTGTTTTTT.

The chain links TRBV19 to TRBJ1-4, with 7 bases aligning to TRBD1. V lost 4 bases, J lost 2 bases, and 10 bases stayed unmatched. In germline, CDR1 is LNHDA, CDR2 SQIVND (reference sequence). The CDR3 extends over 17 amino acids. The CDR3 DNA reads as TGTGCCAGTAGTACCGATACGGACAGGTTGACTAATGAAAAACTGTTTTTT. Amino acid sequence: CASSTDTDRLTNEKLFF.

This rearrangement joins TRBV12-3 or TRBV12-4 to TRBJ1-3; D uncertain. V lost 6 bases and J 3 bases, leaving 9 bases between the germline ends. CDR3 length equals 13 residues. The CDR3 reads CASSEPGGNTIYF. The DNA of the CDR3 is TGTGCCAGCAGCGAACCCGGTGGAAACACCATATATTTT.

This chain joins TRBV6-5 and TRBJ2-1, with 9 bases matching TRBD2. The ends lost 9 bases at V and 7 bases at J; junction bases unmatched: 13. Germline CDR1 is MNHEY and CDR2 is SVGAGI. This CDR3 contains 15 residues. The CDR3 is CASCTSGGFINEQFF. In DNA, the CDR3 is TGTGCCAGTTGTACCAGCGGGGGGTTTATTAATGAGCAGTTCTTC.

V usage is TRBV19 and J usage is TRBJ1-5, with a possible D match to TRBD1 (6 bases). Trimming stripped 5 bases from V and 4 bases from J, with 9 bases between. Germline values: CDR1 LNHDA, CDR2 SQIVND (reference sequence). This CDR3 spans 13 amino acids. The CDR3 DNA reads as TGTGCCAGTAGTTCTCAGGGGAATCAGCCCCAGCATTTT. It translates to CASSSQGNQPQHF.

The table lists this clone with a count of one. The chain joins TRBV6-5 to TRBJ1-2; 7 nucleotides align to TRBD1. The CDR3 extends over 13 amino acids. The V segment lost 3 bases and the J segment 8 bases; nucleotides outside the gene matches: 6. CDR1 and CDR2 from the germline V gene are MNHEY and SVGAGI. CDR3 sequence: CASSYPGTEGYTF. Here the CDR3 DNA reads TGTGCCAGCAGTTATCCCGGGACAGAGGGCTACACCTTC.

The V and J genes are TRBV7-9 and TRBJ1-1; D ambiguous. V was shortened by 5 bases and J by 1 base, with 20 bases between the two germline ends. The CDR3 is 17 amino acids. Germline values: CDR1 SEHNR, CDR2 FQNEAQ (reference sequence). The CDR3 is CASSPIPPDRRNTEAFF. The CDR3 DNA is TGTGCCAGCAGCCCCATTCCCCCAGACCGGAGGAACACTGAAGCTTTCTTT.

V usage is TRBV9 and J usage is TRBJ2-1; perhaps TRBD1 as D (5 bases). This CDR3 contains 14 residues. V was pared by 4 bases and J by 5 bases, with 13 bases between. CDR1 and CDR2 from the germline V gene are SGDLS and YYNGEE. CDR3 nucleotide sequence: TGTGCCAGCAGCAGGGGCGGCAGGGACAATGAGCAGTTCTTC. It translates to CASSRGGRDNEQFF.

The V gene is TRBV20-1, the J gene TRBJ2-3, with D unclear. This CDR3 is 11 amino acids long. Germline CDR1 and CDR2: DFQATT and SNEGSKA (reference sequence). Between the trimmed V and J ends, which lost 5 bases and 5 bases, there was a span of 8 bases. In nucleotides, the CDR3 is TGCAGTGCTCGGGTTTTAGATACGCAGTATTTT. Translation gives CSARVLDTQYF.

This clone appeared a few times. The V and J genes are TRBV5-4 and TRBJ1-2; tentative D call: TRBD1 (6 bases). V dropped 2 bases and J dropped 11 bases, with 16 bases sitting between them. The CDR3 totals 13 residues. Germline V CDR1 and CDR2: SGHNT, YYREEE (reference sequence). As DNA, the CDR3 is TGTGCCAGCAGCTTCGGCAGGGGTGATCTTTACACCTTC. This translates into CASSFGRGDLYTF.

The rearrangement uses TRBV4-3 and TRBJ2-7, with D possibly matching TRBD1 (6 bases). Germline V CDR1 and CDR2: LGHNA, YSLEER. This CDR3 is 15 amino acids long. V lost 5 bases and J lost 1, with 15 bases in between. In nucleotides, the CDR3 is TGCGCCAGCAGCTTCTTGCAGGGGTCTTCCTACGAGCAGTACTTC. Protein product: CASSFLQGSSYEQYF.

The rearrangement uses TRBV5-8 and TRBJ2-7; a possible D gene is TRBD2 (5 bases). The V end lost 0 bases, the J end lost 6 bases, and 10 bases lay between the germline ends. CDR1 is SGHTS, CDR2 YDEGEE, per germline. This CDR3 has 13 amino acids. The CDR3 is CASSLVPRGEQYF. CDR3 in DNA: TGTGCCAGCAGCTTGGTGCCCCGGGGCGAGCAGTACTTC.

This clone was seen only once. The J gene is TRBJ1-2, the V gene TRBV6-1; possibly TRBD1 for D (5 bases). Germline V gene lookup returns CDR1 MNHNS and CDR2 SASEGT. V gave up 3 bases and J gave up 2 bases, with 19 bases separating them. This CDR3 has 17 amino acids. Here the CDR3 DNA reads TGTGCCAGCAGTGAGGATTGGCCCGTGACAGTAAACTATGGCTACACCTTC. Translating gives CASSEDWPVTVNYGYTF.